This is a list of T cell receptor beta chains from one sample in a study of blood T cell repertoires in COVID-19. Using immunoSEQ multiplex PCR, the repertoire was profiled, and TCRdb retains in-frame clones only, with some absent. The sample includes approximately 290,000 clones, 70% to 85% seen only once; the top ten take 0.87%. Sequencing used peripheral blood. These receptors all come from a human donor with COVID-19, enrolled during active disease. The donor label of this sample is uncertain. Both conserved end residues are part of each CDR3. The order of the fields is J gene, D gene, clone size, V gene, CDR3 protein, CDR3 DNA. The D gene is left open where the match is weak. Some rows mark clone size as missing; the rest say once, few, many or name a class of expanded clone.

J: TRBJ2-7
D: TRBD2
size: NA
V: TRBV6-2/TRBV6-3
CDR3: CASSYIGTSGDEQYF
DNA: TGTGCCAGCAGTTATATAGGGACTAGCGGGGACGAGCAGTACTTC

J: TRBJ1-5
D: NA
size: NA
V: TRBV19
CDR3: CATSGGASNQPQHF
DNA: TGTGCCACCTCGGGGGGTGCAAGCAATCAGCCCCAGCATTTT

J: TRBJ1-5
D: TRBD1
size: NA
V: TRBV10-3
CDR3: CAISEGQGGSQPQHF
DNA: TGTGCCATCAGTGAGGGACAGGGGGGGTCTCAGCCCCAGCATTTT

J: TRBJ2-7
D: TRBD1
size: NA
V: TRBV5-1
CDR3: CASSRDRGFDEQYF
DNA: TGCGCCAGCAGCCGGGACAGGGGTTTTGACGAGCAGTACTTC

J: TRBJ1-1
D: TRBD1
size: once
V: TRBV7-3
CDR3: CASSQQGGNTEAFF
DNA: TGTGCCAGCAGCCAACAGGGGGGGAACACTGAAGCTTTCTTT

J: TRBJ1-6
D: TRBD1
size: NA
V: TRBV28
CDR3: CASSRPGQGFVPLHF
DNA: TGTGCCAGCAGTCGACCGGGACAGGGCTTCGTGCCCCTCCACTTT

J: TRBJ1-5
D: NA
size: many
V: TRBV30
CDR3: CAWSRAGDQPQHF
DNA: TGTGCCTGGAGTAGGGCAGGGGATCAGCCCCAGCATTTT

J: TRBJ1-1
D: NA
size: few
V: TRBV15
CDR3: CATITASTDTEAFF
DNA: TGTGCCACGATAACAGCCTCCACGGATACTGAAGCTTTCTTT

J: TRBJ2-1
D: TRBD2
size: NA
V: TRBV2
CDR3: CASSELASGRDEQFF
DNA: TGTGCCAGCAGTGAACTGGCTAGCGGGAGGGATGAGCAGTTCTTC

J: TRBJ2-7
D: TRBD1
size: NA
V: TRBV11-3
CDR3: CASSPGTGRGEQYF
DNA: TGTGCCAGCAGCCCAGGGACAGGTAGAGGCGAGCAGTACTTC

J: TRBJ2-7
D: TRBD1
size: NA
V: TRBV29-1
CDR3: CSVGRDRGRAYEQYF
DNA: TGCAGCGTGGGGAGGGACAGGGGTAGGGCCTACGAGCAGTACTTC

J: TRBJ1-1
D: TRBD1
size: once
V: TRBV5-1
CDR3: CASRSGGNTEAFF
DNA: TGCGCCAGCAGATCAGGGGGCAACACTGAAGCTTTCTTT

J: TRBJ1-4
D: TRBD1
size: NA
V: TRBV19
CDR3: CASSMTGKEKLFF
DNA: TGTGCCAGTAGTATGACAGGGAAGGAAAAACTGTTTTTT

J: TRBJ2-3
D: TRBD2
size: NA
V: TRBV30
CDR3: CAWRSGLAATDTQYF
DNA: TGTGCCTGGAGATCGGGACTAGCGGCCACAGATACGCAGTATTTT

J: TRBJ2-2
D: TRBD1
size: NA
V: TRBV4-3
CDR3: CASSQEGGTVNTGELFF
DNA: TGCGCCAGCAGCCAAGAAGGTGGGACAGTGAACACCGGGGAGCTGTTTTTT

J: TRBJ1-4
D: NA
size: NA
V: TRBV7-3
CDR3: CASSREQGEKLFF
DNA: TGTGCCAGCAGCCGAGAACAGGGAGAAAAACTGTTTTTT

J: TRBJ2-7
D: TRBD2
size: NA
V: TRBV5-1
CDR3: CASSLGPSGSYEQYF
DNA: TGCGCCAGCAGCTTGGGACCTAGCGGGAGTTACGAGCAGTACTTC

J: TRBJ1-1
D: TRBD1
size: NA
V: TRBV5-6
CDR3: CASSPGQGRIAFF
DNA: TGTGCCAGCAGCCCGGGACAGGGACGTATAGCTTTCTTT

J: TRBJ2-7
D: NA
size: NA
V: TRBV11-3
CDR3: CASSSGGYEQYF
DNA: TGTGCCAGCAGCTCAGGAGGCTACGAGCAGTACTTC

J: TRBJ1-2
D: NA
size: few
V: TRBV19
CDR3: CASSIQGSYGYTF
DNA: TGTGCCAGTAGTATTCAGGGGTCCTATGGCTACACCTTC

J: TRBJ2-3
D: TRBD2
size: NA
V: TRBV5-1
CDR3: CASSSTSGTDTQYF
DNA: TGCGCCAGCAGCTCGACTAGCGGCACAGATACGCAGTATTTT

J: TRBJ2-1
D: NA
size: once
V: TRBV11-3
CDR3: CASSSLAGAYNEQFF
DNA: TGTGCCAGCAGCTCCCTCGCGGGGGCGTACAATGAGCAGTTCTTC

J: TRBJ1-2
D: NA
size: once
V: TRBV9
CDR3: CASSVAWDTAATF
DNA: TGTGCCAGCAGCGTAGCTTGGGACACAGCAGCCACCTTC

J: TRBJ1-3
D: NA
size: NA
V: TRBV24-1
CDR3: CATGGGNTIYF
DNA: TGTGCCACCGGAGGAGGAAACACCATATATTTT

J: TRBJ2-1
D: TRBD2
size: NA
V: TRBV7-8
CDR3: CASSLLAGANPKQFF
DNA: TGTGCCAGCAGCTTGTTAGCGGGGGCTAATCCCAAGCAGTTCTTC

J: TRBJ1-2
D: TRBD1
size: NA
V: TRBV30
CDR3: CAWSVRYNRGLGYGYTF
DNA: TGTGCCTGGAGTGTCAGATACAACAGGGGGCTGGGGTATGGCTACACCTTC

J: TRBJ2-5
D: TRBD1
size: few
V: TRBV9
CDR3: CASSVGGQELETQYF
DNA: TGTGCCAGCAGCGTAGGGGGACAGGAGTTGGAGACCCAGTACTTC

J: TRBJ2-7
D: TRBD2
size: NA
V: TRBV27
CDR3: CASSPRGSGRFHEQYF
DNA: TGTGCCAGCAGTCCCCGTGGTAGCGGGAGGTTCCACGAGCAGTACTTC

J: TRBJ1-2
D: NA
size: once
V: TRBV5-1
CDR3: CASSPNSDGYTF
DNA: TGCGCCAGCAGTCCAAACTCGGATGGCTACACCTTC

J: TRBJ2-3
D: NA
size: few
V: TRBV27
CDR3: CASSLSGLSADTQYF
DNA: TGTGCCAGCAGTTTATCAGGGCTTAGCGCAGATACGCAGTATTTT

J: TRBJ2-2
D: TRBD1
size: NA
V: TRBV5-1
CDR3: CASSLQGSNTGELFF
DNA: TGCGCCAGCAGCTTACAGGGGTCCAACACCGGGGAGCTGTTTTTT

J: TRBJ2-1
D: NA
size: NA
V: TRBV20-1
CDR3: CSARDVKEQFF
DNA: TGCAGTGCTAGAGATGTAAAAGAGCAGTTCTTC

J: TRBJ1-2
D: TRBD1
size: NA
V: TRBV24-1
CDR3: CATSEGGYYGYTF
DNA: TGTGCCACCAGTGAAGGGGGCTATTATGGCTACACCTTC

J: TRBJ2-1
D: NA
size: NA
V: TRBV6-5
CDR3: CASSYGANEQFF
DNA: TGTGCCAGCAGTTACGGAGCTAATGAGCAGTTCTTC

J: TRBJ1-5
D: NA
size: NA
V: TRBV6-5
CDR3: CASIRGQSFNQPQHF
DNA: TGTGCCAGCATTCGAGGACAGTCCTTCAATCAGCCCCAGCATTTT

J: TRBJ2-5
D: TRBD1
size: few
V: TRBV11-2
CDR3: CASSLDRVKETQYF
DNA: TGTGCCAGCAGCTTGGACAGGGTCAAAGAGACCCAGTACTTC

J: TRBJ1-1
D: NA
size: NA
V: TRBV7-3
CDR3: CASSGGTEAFF
DNA: TGTGCCAGCAGCGGAGGGACTGAAGCTTTCTTT

J: TRBJ2-5
D: TRBD2
size: NA
V: TRBV7-8
CDR3: CASSLISGGGTETQYF
DNA: TGTGCCAGCAGCTTAATCTCGGGAGGGGGGACGGAGACCCAGTACTTC

J: TRBJ1-4
D: TRBD1
size: NA
V: TRBV9
CDR3: CASSYQGAANEKLFF
DNA: TGTGCCAGCAGCTATCAGGGGGCGGCTAATGAAAAACTGTTTTTT

J: TRBJ2-5
D: NA
size: NA
V: TRBV21-1
CDR3: CASRLREAEQETQYF
DNA: TGTGCCAGCAGGTTGAGGGAAGCGGAACAAGAGACCCAGTACTTC

J: TRBJ1-2
D: TRBD1
size: NA
V: TRBV29-1
CDR3: CSVTTGGDYGYTF
DNA: TGCAGCGTGACGACAGGGGGGGACTATGGCTACACCTTC

J: TRBJ1-5
D: TRBD1
size: once
V: TRBV15
CDR3: CATSRGQGTQPQHF
DNA: TGTGCCACCAGCAGAGGACAGGGCACTCAGCCCCAGCATTTT